The clone carrying this T cell receptor beta chain was seen a single time. The CDR3 spans 12 residues. Per the germline V gene, CDR1 is LGHDT and CDR2 is YNNKEL (reference sequence). Trimming pared 6 bases from V and 6 bases from J, leaving 11 bases between. Per the study methods: By means of reference gene primer amplification, nucleated cell counts were estimated. TCRdb's copy holds only in-frame clones and misses some; the assay was immunoSEQ multiplex PCR. Clone size and V and J calls were adopted from that table, with D and trimming inferred from the DNA. The sample has about 240,000 clones; 82% are singletons. The entry originates in a study of blood T cell repertoires in COVID-19. As for the study in general: Researchers got acute and convalescent COVID-19 samples from the United States, Italy and Spain. The cDNA or gDNA used as material had been derived from T cells, B-cell-depleted T cells, or PBMCs.

The rearrangement joins TRBV3-1 (or the pseudogene TRBV3-2) to TRBJ1-2, with a weak D call TRBD1 (5 bases). The sequence was obtained from a woman aged 60-70 years with active or convalescent COVID-19. The sample taken for sequencing was peripheral blood. CDR3 in DNA: TGTGCCAGCAGACAACAGGATAATGGCTACACCTTC. This encodes CASRQQDNGYTF.